Below, 28 T cell receptor beta chains from the same sample are listed, as sequenced in a study of monozygotic twins with inflammatory bowel disease. After re-calling the 5' RACE reads, TCRdb lists one entry per CDR3 protein, DNA absent. Here the sample table reports some 330,000 distinct CDR3 sequences. What was sequenced was blood. These receptors were obtained from a human donor with ulcerative colitis or Crohn's disease, or a healthy co-twin of an affected twin (not recorded which).

The CDR3 here is CASKGTRTSDTQYF. J is TRBJ2-3 and V is TRBV19; TCRdb returns TRBD2, unconfirmable since there is no DNA. CDR3 size: 14 residues. The germline V gene encodes CDR1 LNHDA and CDR2 SQIVND (reference sequence). Drawing the rest from reference TRBV19 and TRBJ2-3, the complete variable domain is DGGITQSPKYLFRKEGQNVTLSCEQNLNHDAMYWYRQDPGQGLRLIYYSQIVNDFQKGDIAEGYSVSREKKESFPLTVTSAQKNPTAFYLCASKGTRTSDTQYFGPGTRLTVL.

This chain connects TRBV7-2 to TRBJ2-3; the TCRdb D gene call, TRBD1, has no DNA to confirm it. Germline V gene data show CDR1 as SGHTA and CDR2 as FQGNSA. The CDR3 covers 17 residues. CDR3 in amino acids: CASSARPGTSSTDTQYF.

The chain carries TRBV5-4 and TRBJ2-3. Germline V gene data show CDR1 as SGHNT and CDR2 as YYREEE (reference sequence). This CDR3 is built from 15 residues. The CDR3 loop reads CASSLASGGIDTQYF. The full variable domain, in which reference TRBV5-4 and TRBJ2-3 provide the parts outside the CDR3, is ETGVTQSPTHLIKTRGQQVTLRCSSQSGHNTVSWYQQALGQGPQFIFQYYREEENGRGNFPPRFSGLQFPNYSSELNVNALELDDSALYLCASSLASGGIDTQYFGPGTRLTVL.

The V call is TRBV7-2, the J call TRBJ2-3; checking the TCRdb D call of TRBD2 is not possible without DNA. Germline-derived CDR1 and CDR2 are SGHTA and FQGNSA. The CDR3 is 17 residues long. CDR3 in amino acids: CASSPQRLAGYTDTQYF. Full variable domain (missing parts from reference TRBV7-2 and TRBJ2-3): GAGVSQSPSNKVTEKGKDVELRCDPISGHTALYWYRQSLGQGLEFLIYFQGNSAPDKSGLPSDRFSAERTGGSVSTLTIQRTQQEDSAVYLCASSPQRLAGYTDTQYFGPGTRLTVL.

The rearrangement uses TRBV19 and TRBJ1-1; the D gene TCRdb calls, TRBD1, cannot be checked with no DNA. There are 13 residues in the CDR3. Looked up from germline, CDR1 is LNHDA and CDR2 is SQIVND (reference sequence). CDR3 in amino acids: CASSPFSEQGAFF.

The chain combines TRBV29-1 with TRBJ1-3; the D call of TRBD1 rests on TCRdb alone, since no DNA is present to check it. CDR3 length: 17 amino acids. Germline CDR1 reads SQVTM; CDR2 reads ANQGSEA. This CDR3 reads CSVADRGPLSAGNTIYF.

The V gene is TRBV7-2, the J gene TRBJ2-7; the D call of TRBD2 rests on TCRdb alone, since no DNA is present to check it. The CDR3 covers 16 residues. Per germline, CDR1 SGHTA and CDR2 FQGNSA. CDR3 region: CASSPLATIGSYEQYF.

J is TRBJ1-5 and V is TRBV5-1. The CDR3 sequence is 15 residues long. Germline loops: CDR1 SGHRS, CDR2 YFSETQ. The CDR3 loop is CASSLEGPGNQPQHF.

This chain connects TRBV3-1 to TRBJ2-4; there is no DNA to check the TCRdb D call of TRBD1. The CDR3 is made up of 19 amino acids. The germline V gene has CDR1 LGHDT and CDR2 YNNKEL (reference sequence). The CDR3 region is CASSQQPGQGPLAKNIQYF.

The rearrangement uses TRBV6-5 and TRBJ2-1; the TCRdb D gene call, TRBD2, has no DNA to confirm it. CDR3 length: 15 residues. Per the germline V gene, CDR1 is MNHEY and CDR2 is SVGAGI. The chain's CDR3 is CASSYKGASNNEQFF.

The V call is TRBV19, the J call TRBJ1-6. CDR3 length: 14 residues. From germline, CDR1 is LNHDA and CDR2 SQIVND (reference sequence). This CDR3 is CASSNPIFRSPLHF.

The chain uses TRBV5-1 and TRBJ1-1. In germline, CDR1 is SGHRS, CDR2 YFSETQ. CDR3 length equals 14 residues. This chain's CDR3 is CASSLTTANTEAFF.

The chain combines TRBV20-1 with TRBJ2-3; the D call of TRBD2 rests on TCRdb alone, since no DNA is present to check it. CDR1 and CDR2 (germline): DFQATT, SNEGSKA (reference sequence). There are 14 residues in the CDR3. CDR3 loop: CSAGSSGGADTQYF.

The V gene is TRBV7-2, the J gene TRBJ2-3; TCRdb's D call, TRBD2, is unchecked because there is no DNA. Germline V gene lookup returns CDR1 SGHTA and CDR2 FQGNSA. The CDR3 has 14 amino acids. CDR3 region: CASSPRGAVDTQYF.

The chain joins TRBV7-9 to TRBJ2-3; absent DNA, TCRdb's TRBD1 call cannot be checked. The V gene's germline CDR1 is SEHNR and CDR2 FQNEAQ (reference sequence). The CDR3 totals 15 residues. Here the CDR3 reads CASSGVGGYPDTQYF. The complete variable domain, with remaining parts taken from reference TRBV7-9 and TRBJ2-3, reads DTGVSQNPRHKITKRGQNVTFRCDPISEHNRLYWYRQTLGQGPEFLTYFQNEAQLEKSRLLSDRFSAERPKGSFSTLEIQRTEQGDSAMYLCASSGVGGYPDTQYFGPGTRLTVL.

The V gene is TRBV10-3, the J gene TRBJ1-4. Germline CDR1 reads ENHRY; CDR2 reads SYGVKD. CDR3 length equals 13 residues. The CDR3 is CAISEPRNEKLFF.

The genes are TRBV11-2 and TRBJ2-3. There are 15 residues in the CDR3. The V gene's germline CDR1 is SGHAT and CDR2 FQNNGV. CDR3 loop: CASSFRFRSTDTQYF.

The genes are TRBV9 and TRBJ2-5. The CDR3 sequence is 13 residues long. From germline, CDR1 is SGDLS and CDR2 YYNGEE. The CDR3: CASSVDGLETQYF.

CDR3 protein: CASSLPLGALKNEQFF. This chain links TRBV7-2 with TRBJ2-1; TCRdb calls TRBD1, which cannot be checked without DNA. Germline V lookup: CDR1 SGHTA, CDR2 FQGNSA. The length of the CDR3 is 16 residues.

CDR3 residues: CAIAENGTPINYGYTF. The J gene is TRBJ1-2, the V gene TRBV28; the D call from TCRdb, TRBD1, cannot be confirmed without DNA. CDR3 size: 16 residues. Germline CDR1 is MDHEN and CDR2 is SYDVKM.

The rearrangement joins TRBV7-7 to TRBJ2-5; checking the TCRdb D call of TRBD1 is not possible without DNA. Per the germline V gene, CDR1 is SSHAT and CDR2 is FNYEAQ (reference sequence). CDR3 size: 15 residues. The CDR3: CASSTTGGHGETQYF.

The chain uses TRBV7-9 and TRBJ2-5. The CDR3 length is 14 residues. CDR1 is SEHNR, CDR2 FQNEAQ, per germline (reference sequence). The CDR3 loop reads CASSLVDGKETQYF.

This CDR3 is CASSLGLAGRYEQYF. The rearrangement uses TRBV4-3 and TRBJ2-7; TCRdb proposes TRBD2, but this gene call is untestable without DNA. Germline lookup yields CDR1 LGHNA and CDR2 YSLEER. The CDR3 sequence is 15 residues long.

This sequence joins TRBV7-2 and TRBJ1-5. The CDR3 runs to 15 residues. Germline-derived CDR1 and CDR2 are SGHTA and FQGNSA. Here the CDR3 reads CASSSSRQGNQPQHF.

This sequence joins TRBV20-1 and TRBJ2-2. CDR1 and CDR2 (germline): DFQATT, SNEGSKA (reference sequence). The CDR3 is 16 residues long. The CDR3 sequence is CSASDYGEINTGELFF.

This CDR3 reads CASSTDSGGYTF. The rearrangement links TRBV5-1 to TRBJ1-2. The germline V gene has CDR1 SGHRS and CDR2 YFSETQ. The CDR3 contains 12 residues.

The chain couples TRBV11-1 to TRBJ1-3; absent DNA, TCRdb's TRBD1 call cannot be checked. Germline V gene data show CDR1 as SGHAT and CDR2 as FQDESV (reference sequence). The CDR3 is 19 amino acids. This CDR3 reads CASSPIVSEQGRAGNTIYF.

The CDR3 sequence: CASSLAMGAREQFF. The rearrangement joins TRBV5-1 to TRBJ2-1; without DNA, the TCRdb call of TRBD1 cannot be checked. Germline V gene sequence: CDR1 SGHRS, CDR2 YFSETQ. The CDR3 is made up of 14 amino acids.